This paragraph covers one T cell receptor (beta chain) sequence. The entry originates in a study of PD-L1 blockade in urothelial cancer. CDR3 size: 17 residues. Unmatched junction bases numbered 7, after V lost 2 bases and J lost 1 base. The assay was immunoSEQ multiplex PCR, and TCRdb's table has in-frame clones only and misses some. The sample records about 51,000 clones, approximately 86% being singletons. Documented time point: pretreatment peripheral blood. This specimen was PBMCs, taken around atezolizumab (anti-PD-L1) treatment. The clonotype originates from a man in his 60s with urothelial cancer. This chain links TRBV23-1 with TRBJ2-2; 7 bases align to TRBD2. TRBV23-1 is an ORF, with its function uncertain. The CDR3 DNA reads TGCGCCAGCAGTCAAGGGGAGCGGGGTGGGAACACCGGGGAGCTGTTTTTT. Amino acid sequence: CASSQGERGGNTGELFF.